The present T cell receptor (beta chain) was sequenced within a study of shared clonotypes between healthy human individuals. Across the study: The study used three CD4 naive, three CD4 memory, two CD8 naive and one CD8 memory plate per donor. Study-level results: The study generally estimated greater richness for naive than memory subsets. Among donors, the sharing of clonotypes was expected to be influenced by sequencing depth.

Trimming took 6 bases from V and 9 from J, leaving 14 bases between them. Per the germline V gene, CDR1 is MNHEY and CDR2 is SVGAGI. The length of the CDR3 is 12 residues. CD4+ cell separation produced CD45RA+ naive and CD45RA-negative memory subsets. TCRdb keeps only in-frame clones here, not all; method: immunoSEQ multiplex PCR. The repertoire holds a few hundred thousand clones, with around 79% as singletons. Points on this clone: What it binds is not known.

This sequence originates from a man aged 30-40 years in good health. Sample: memory CD4+ T cells sorted from blood. Subset given: CD45RA-negative fraction. This chain links TRBV6-5 with TRBJ2-5, with a possible D match to TRBD2 (5 bases). CDR3 sequence reads: CASRKPGGSQYF. Written as DNA, the CDR3 is TGTGCCAGCAGAAAACCAGGAGGTTCCCAGTACTTC.